This record concerns one TCR beta chain sequence. What it recognizes is unknown. These data come from a study of blood T cells in healthy people across ages. Study-wide points: Greater diversity and more naive CD4+ cells were seen in long-lived donors than in aged donors.

For the second PCR, which ran for about 7 to 11 cycles, a sample-barcoded 5' primer and a J-beta primer mix were used. TCRdb analysed the 5' RACE reads with MiXCR anew, one entry per CDR3 protein. The data show 750,000 to 950,000 distinct CDR3 sequences, 25% to 35% seen once. CDR1 and CDR2 from the germline V gene are SGHVS and FQNEAQ. The CDR3 spans 14 residues. V shed 4 bases and J shed 3 bases, with 12 bases lying between them. A further study also used this sample, focusing on T cells of mothers and their children.

Material: blood. The receptor comes from a woman aged 35 to 49 in good health. The rearrangement links TRBV7-8 to TRBJ1-1; a possible D gene is TRBD1 (6 bases). The CDR3 sequence: CASSSRGAYTEAFF. DNA for the CDR3: TGTGCCAGCAGCTCTCGGGGGGCCTACACTGAAGCTTTCTTT.